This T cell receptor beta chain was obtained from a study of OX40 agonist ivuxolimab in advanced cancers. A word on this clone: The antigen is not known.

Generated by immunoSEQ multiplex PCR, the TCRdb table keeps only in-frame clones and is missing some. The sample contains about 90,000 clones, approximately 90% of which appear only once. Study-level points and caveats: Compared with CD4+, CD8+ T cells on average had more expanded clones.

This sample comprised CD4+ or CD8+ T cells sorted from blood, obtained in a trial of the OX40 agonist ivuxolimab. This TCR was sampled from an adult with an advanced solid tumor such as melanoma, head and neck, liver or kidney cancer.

The CDR3 DNA reads as TGTGCCAGCAGTTTATTCAGGGAGCTGTTTTTT. Translating gives CASSLFRELFF. J is TRBJ2-2 and V is TRBV28; D is ambiguous. V dropped 1 base and J dropped 9 bases, with 3 bases sitting between them. The CDR3 consists of 11 residues. Germline-derived CDR1 and CDR2 are MDHEN and SYDVKM.